The 30 T cell receptor beta chains in this list originate from one sample, sequenced in a study of radiation and T cells in renal cell carcinoma. TCRdb keeps only in-frame clones here, not all; method: immunoSEQ multiplex PCR. Altogether approximately 90,000 clones are present, about 86% being singletons, with the ten largest covering roughly 8%. Time point defined: baseline pretreatment blood. Treatment here: 15 Gy SBRT to primary tumor, nephrectomy 4 weeks later. Material: blood, obtained from a patient whose treatment included radiotherapy and nephrectomy. The source is a man in his forties or fifties with renal cell carcinoma.

The chain carries TRBV30 and TRBJ1-2; D perhaps matches TRBD1 (5 bases). Trimming shortened V by 4 bases and J by 3 bases, and 18 bases separated the two germline ends. The CDR3 extends over 15 amino acids. The germline gives CDR1 GTSNPN, CDR2 SVGIG (reference sequence). The CDR3 spells CAWIRFRAGDYGYTF. The CDR3 bases are TGTGCCTGGATTAGGTTCAGGGCGGGTGACTATGGCTACACCTTC. The variable domain in full, with the rest retrieved from reference TRBV30 and TRBJ1-2, is SQTIHQWPATLVQPVGSPLSLECTVEGTSNPNLYWYRQAAGRGLQLLFYSVGIGQISSEVPQNLSASRPQDRQFILSSKKLLLSDSGFYLCAWIRFRAGDYGYTFGSGTRLTVV.

This chain uses TRBV2 with TRBJ2-7; D is unresolved. The CDR3 is 14 residues long. With 0 bases removed from V and 3 bases from J, the gap between germline ends came to 9 bases. The germline CDR1 and CDR2 sequences are SNHLY and FYNNEI. CDR3 residues: CASSEAGFIYEQYF. The CDR3 bases are TGTGCCAGCAGTGAAGCGGGATTCATCTACGAGCAGTACTTC. The entire variable domain, with the rest obtained from reference TRBV2 and TRBJ2-7, is as follows: EPEVTQTPSHQVTQMGQEVILRCVPISNHLYFYWYRQILGQKVEFLVSFYNNEISEKSEIFDDQFSVERPDGSNFTLKIRSTKLEDSAMYFCASSEAGFIYEQYFGPGTRLTVT.

V gene TRBV9 combines with J gene TRBJ2-1, with 8 bases aligning to TRBD2. V was pared by 0 bases and J by 2 bases, with 1 base of the junction left unmatched. This CDR3 comprises 15 residues. Germline lookup yields CDR1 SGDLS and CDR2 YYNGEE. CDR3 in DNA: TGTGCCAGCAGCGTAGCAGCGGGAGCCTACAATGAGCAGTTCTTC. This encodes CASSVAAGAYNEQFF.

The V and J genes are TRBV5-1 and TRBJ2-7; D unresolved. V was shortened by 4 bases and J by 3 bases, with 11 bases between the two germline ends. CDR1 is SGHRS and CDR2 is YFSETQ in the germline V gene. This CDR3 has 13 amino acids. CDR3 sequence: CASSIDPSYEQYF. DNA of the CDR3: TGCGCCAGCAGCATAGACCCAAGCTACGAGCAGTACTTC.

This rearrangement joins TRBV5-1 to TRBJ2-3, with 12 nucleotides matching TRBD2. CDR1 SGHRS and CDR2 YFSETQ come from the germline V gene. V gave up 4 bases and J gave up 4 bases; unmatched junction bases: 10. CDR3 length equals 17 residues. CDR3 in amino acids: CASSPGLAGAQADTQYF. CDR3 in DNA: TGCGCCAGCAGCCCGGGACTAGCGGGCGCTCAGGCAGATACGCAGTATTTT. Full variable domain (missing parts from reference TRBV5-1 and TRBJ2-3): KAGVTQTPRYLIKTRGQQVTLSCSPISGHRSVSWYQQTPGQGLQFLFEYFSETQRNKGNFPGRFSGRQFSNSRSEMNVSTLELGDSALYLCASSPGLAGAQADTQYFGPGTRLTVL.

The chain employs TRBV5-4 and TRBJ2-1; 14 nucleotides line up with TRBD2. The CDR3 has 19 residues. J lost 8 bases, V lost 4 bases, and 17 bases had no gene match. Germline V lookup: CDR1 SGHNT, CDR2 YYREEE (reference sequence). The CDR3: CASSVRLAGGLVGRDEQFF. The CDR3 coding sequence is TGTGCCAGCAGCGTACGACTAGCGGGAGGGCTTGTGGGGCGGGATGAGCAGTTCTTC.

On this clone itself: Other DNA sequences from this sample encode an identical CDR3 as well. V usage is TRBV5-1 and J usage is TRBJ2-5; no clear D gene. The length of the CDR3 is 12 residues. In germline, CDR1 is SGHRS, CDR2 YFSETQ. V lost 0 bases to trimming and J lost 2 bases, with 2 bases between them. The CDR3: CASSLEQETQYF. In DNA form, the CDR3 reads TGCGCCAGCAGCTTGGAGCAAGAGACCCAGTACTTC.

The V gene is TRBV7-2, the J gene TRBJ2-2; D may be TRBD2 (5 bases). This CDR3 spans 13 amino acids. Germline V gives CDR1 SGHTA, CDR2 FQGNSA. Trimming cost V 7 bases and J 6 bases, with 12 bases left between them. CDR3 DNA: TGTGCCAGCACCAAAGGAGGTCCCGGGGAGCTGTTTTTT. It translates to CASTKGGPGELFF.

The V gene is TRBV19, the J gene TRBJ1-5; D is ambiguous. Germline lookup yields CDR1 LNHDA and CDR2 SQIVND (reference sequence). The CDR3 is made up of 16 amino acids. V was cut by 2 bases and J by 0 bases, with 11 bases left in between. CDR3 region: CASSISGRISNQPQHF. The CDR3 coding sequence is TGTGCCAGTAGTATATCGGGGAGAATTAGCAATCAGCCCCAGCATTTT.

The CDR3 DNA sequence: TGCGCCAGCAGCTTGGTAGCGGGATTCTACAATGAGCAGTTCTTC. Residues: CASSLVAGFYNEQFF. This rearrangement joins TRBV5-1 to TRBJ2-1, with TRBD2 matching over 8 bases. This CDR3 comprises 15 residues. The germline V gene has CDR1 SGHRS and CDR2 YFSETQ. V dropped 0 bases and J dropped 3; count of bases not matched to a gene: 2.

The CDR3 DNA is TGCGCCAGCAGCTTTGGGGACTATGGCTACACCTTC. It translates to CASSFGDYGYTF. The genes are TRBV5-1 and TRBJ1-2; D is unclear. V was clipped by 2 bases and J by 3 bases, with 5 bases between them. Germline V gene data show CDR1 as SGHRS and CDR2 as YFSETQ. The length of the CDR3 is 12 residues. Full variable domain (missing parts from reference TRBV5-1 and TRBJ1-2): KAGVTQTPRYLIKTRGQQVTLSCSPISGHRSVSWYQQTPGQGLQFLFEYFSETQRNKGNFPGRFSGRQFSNSRSEMNVSTLELGDSALYLCASSFGDYGYTFGSGTRLTVV.

This clone was found once. This chain links TRBV5-1 with TRBJ2-3; 9 positions match TRBD1. CDR3 length equals 14 residues. CDR1 is SGHRS, CDR2 YFSETQ, per germline. J was trimmed by 3 bases and V by 7 bases; bases with no gene match: 6. As DNA, the CDR3 is TGCGCCAGCGTCGACAGGGGGATTACAGATACGCAGTATTTT. It codes for CASVDRGITDTQYF.

The chain uses TRBV28 and TRBJ1-5, with D perhaps TRBD1 (5 bases). This CDR3 spans 13 amino acids. V was shortened by 4 bases and J by 10 bases, with 14 bases between the two germline ends. CDR1 and CDR2 (germline): MDHEN, SYDVKM. The CDR3 region is CASSSSGIQPQHF. CDR3 sequence (DNA): TGTGCCAGCAGTTCCTCAGGGATCCAACCCCAGCATTTT.

J is TRBJ2-7 and V is TRBV11-2; D is unresolved. The V gene's germline CDR1 is SGHAT and CDR2 FQNNGV. The V and J ends lost 1 base and 7 bases respectively, with 17 bases between them. This CDR3 region has 15 residues. This chain's CDR3 is CASSLVVGFGGEQYF. CDR3 nucleotide sequence: TGTGCCAGCAGCTTAGTTGTAGGGTTCGGTGGGGAGCAGTACTTC.

The rearrangement links TRBV6-5 to TRBJ2-2; no clear D. The germline gives CDR1 MNHEY, CDR2 SVGAGI. The CDR3 consists of 13 residues. V dropped 6 bases and J dropped 4 bases, with 9 bases sitting between them. The CDR3 reads CASRIRATGELFF. CDR3 DNA: TGTGCCAGCAGGATTCGGGCCACCGGGGAGCTGTTTTTT.

This chain joins TRBV13 and TRBJ2-1; 8 bases map to TRBD2. V lost 0 bases, J lost 3 bases, and 4 bases stayed unmatched. The CDR3 covers 16 residues. Germline CDR1 is PRHDT and CDR2 is FYEKMQ (reference sequence). CDR3 in amino acids: CASSLGQLAVYNEQFF. CDR3 DNA sequence: TGTGCCAGCAGCTTAGGCCAACTAGCGGTCTACAATGAGCAGTTCTTC. The full variable domain, its missing parts supplied by reference TRBV13 and TRBJ2-1, is AAGVIQSPRHLIKEKRETATLKCYPIPRHDTVYWYQQGPGQDPQFLISFYEKMQSDKGSIPDRFSAQQFSDYHSELNMSSLELGDSALYFCASSLGQLAVYNEQFFGPGTRLTVL.

CDR3 protein: CASSGTENTEAFF. CDR3 DNA: TGTGCCAGCAGCGGGACAGAGAACACTGAAGCTTTCTTT. The rearrangement joins TRBV5-6 to TRBJ1-1; the match to TRBD1 covers 7 bases. The V gene end was trimmed by 4 bases and the J gene end by 1 base; junction bases not matched to a gene: 1. Germline CDR1 and CDR2: SGHDT and YYEEEE. This CDR3 comprises 13 residues.

V is TRBV19 and J is TRBJ2-2, with a possible D match to TRBD1 (6 bases). The V gene's germline CDR1 is LNHDA and CDR2 SQIVND (reference sequence). Trimming took 10 bases from V and 1 from J, leaving 19 bases between them. The length of the CDR3 is 16 residues. CDR3 in amino acids: CATKISGTMNTGELFF. In nucleotides, the CDR3 is TGTGCCACCAAAATTAGTGGGACAATGAACACCGGGGAGCTGTTTTTT.

There are many counts of this clone. J is TRBJ2-7 and V is TRBV2; no clear D gene. The V end was cut by 6 bases, the J end by 2 bases, with 11 bases between. This CDR3 has 13 amino acids. The V gene's germline CDR1 is SNHLY and CDR2 FYNNEI. In nucleotides, the CDR3 is TGTGCCAGCAGCTTGATGATGACCTACGAGCAGTACTTC. Translating it yields CASSLMMTYEQYF.

The chain joins TRBV19 to TRBJ2-6; D is possibly TRBD2 (6 bases). Germline assignment: CDR1 LNHDA and CDR2 SQIVND (reference sequence). The V end was cut by 5 bases, the J end by 1 base, with 15 bases between. This CDR3 comprises 17 residues. As DNA, the CDR3 is TGTGCCAGTAGTGGGGCACCCGCGGGGTCTGGGGCCAACGTCCTGACTTTC. Its protein product is CASSGAPAGSGANVLTF. The whole variable domain, remainder taken from reference TRBV19 and TRBJ2-6, is DGGITQSPKYLFRKEGQNVTLSCEQNLNHDAMYWYRQDPGQGLRLIYYSQIVNDFQKGDIAEGYSVSREKKESFPLTVTSAQKNPTAFYLCASSGAPAGSGANVLTFGAGSRLTVL.

The chain carries TRBV5-1 and TRBJ1-5; a possible D gene is TRBD1 (6 bases). V was clipped by 2 bases and J by 3 bases, with 9 bases between them. Germline CDR1 reads SGHRS; CDR2 reads YFSETQ. CDR3 length: 14 amino acids. The CDR3 region is CASSFGQPNQPQHF. CDR3 sequence (DNA): TGCGCCAGCAGCTTTGGACAGCCCAATCAGCCCCAGCATTTT.

The chain links TRBV6-5 to TRBJ1-4; possibly TRBD1 for D (6 bases). The CDR3 spans 16 residues. V lost 0 bases and J 3 bases, leaving 11 bases between the germline ends. Germline V gene lookup returns CDR1 MNHEY and CDR2 SVGAGI. CDR3 amino acids: CASSYSLGAPNEKLFF. For the CDR3, the DNA is TGTGCCAGCAGTTACTCGTTGGGGGCTCCTAATGAAAAACTGTTTTTT.

This clone was seen once. The chain has TRBV18 and TRBJ2-5; tentative D call: TRBD1 (6 bases). The V end was cut by 4 bases, the J end by 1 base, with 10 bases between. The CDR3 is 14 residues long. Looked up from germline, CDR1 is KGHSH and CDR2 is LQKENI. The CDR3 DNA reads as TGTGCCAGCTCACGAGGACAGATCCAAGAGACCCAGTACTTC. Translating gives CASSRGQIQETQYF.

The chain joins TRBV28 to TRBJ2-7; D call uncertain. Germline values: CDR1 MDHEN, CDR2 SYDVKM. The CDR3 has 11 residues. V dropped 6 bases and J dropped 4 bases, with 7 bases sitting between them. DNA of the CDR3: TGTGCCAGCAGCACAGATTACGAGCAGTACTTC. Encoded protein: CASSTDYEQYF.

This chain uses TRBV30 with TRBJ2-2; tentative D call: TRBD1 (5 bases). CDR1 and CDR2 from the germline V gene are GTSNPN and SVGIG (reference sequence). Between the trimmed V and J ends, which lost 3 bases and 4 bases, there was a span of 12 bases. The CDR3 runs to 14 residues. The CDR3 DNA reads as TGTGCCTGGAGCCCTAGGGGCATCACCGGGGAGCTGTTTTTT. Translating it yields CAWSPRGITGELFF.

V is TRBV6-5 and J is TRBJ1-1; D is unclear. Deletions cut 1 base from V and 0 bases from J, with 6 bases between. CDR3 size: 14 residues. CDR1 is MNHEY and CDR2 is SVGAGI in the germline V gene. CDR3 nucleotides: TGTGCCAGCAGTTACTACAGTTTGAACACTGAAGCTTTCTTT. Translation: CASSYYSLNTEAFF.

This clone showed up just a few times. This chain connects TRBV5-5 to TRBJ2-5, with unresolved D. Germline V gene lookup returns CDR1 SGHKS and CDR2 YYEKEE (reference sequence). The CDR3 extends over 16 amino acids. V dropped 0 bases and J dropped 1 base, with 13 bases sitting between them. CDR3 sequence (DNA): TGTGCCAGCAGCTTGGGGGCGAGCGCCTTCCAAGAGACCCAGTACTTC. Translated: CASSLGASAFQETQYF.

This clone has only one observation. This chain uses TRBV5-1 with TRBJ2-3; 8 bases are a match to TRBD1. J was trimmed by 4 bases and V by 1 base; bases with no gene match: 8. There are 16 residues in the CDR3. Germline assignment: CDR1 SGHRS and CDR2 YFSETQ. DNA of the CDR3: TGCGCCAGCAGCTTGCATCTGGACAGGGTTCCAGATACGCAGTATTTT. Translating it yields CASSLHLDRVPDTQYF.

V gene TRBV15 combines with J gene TRBJ1-4, with TRBD1 identical over 10 bases. CDR3 length equals 14 residues. The germline V gene has CDR1 LNHNV and CDR2 YYDKDF (reference sequence). Trimming took 5 bases from V and 5 from J; bases not matched to a gene: 2. Here the CDR3 reads CATSPGQGNEKLFF. The CDR3 bases are TGTGCCACCAGCCCGGGACAGGGGAATGAAAAACTGTTTTTT. The variable domain in full, completed from reference TRBV15 and TRBJ1-4, reads DAMVIQNPRYQVTQFGKPVTLSCSQTLNHNVMYWYQQKSSQAPKLLFHYYDKDFNNEADTPDNFQSRRPNTSFCFLDIRSPGLGDTAMYLCATSPGQGNEKLFFGSGTQLSVL.

J is TRBJ1-1 and V is TRBV11-2; D possibly corresponds to TRBD1 (5 bases). Trimming took off 4 bases at V and 1 base at J, with 16 bases between the two ends. This CDR3 contains 16 residues. Germline CDR1 reads SGHAT; CDR2 reads FQNNGV. As DNA, the CDR3 is TGTGCCAGCAGCTCGCTCAGGGAGGCGAGGAACACTGAAGCTTTCTTT. It translates to CASSSLREARNTEAFF.